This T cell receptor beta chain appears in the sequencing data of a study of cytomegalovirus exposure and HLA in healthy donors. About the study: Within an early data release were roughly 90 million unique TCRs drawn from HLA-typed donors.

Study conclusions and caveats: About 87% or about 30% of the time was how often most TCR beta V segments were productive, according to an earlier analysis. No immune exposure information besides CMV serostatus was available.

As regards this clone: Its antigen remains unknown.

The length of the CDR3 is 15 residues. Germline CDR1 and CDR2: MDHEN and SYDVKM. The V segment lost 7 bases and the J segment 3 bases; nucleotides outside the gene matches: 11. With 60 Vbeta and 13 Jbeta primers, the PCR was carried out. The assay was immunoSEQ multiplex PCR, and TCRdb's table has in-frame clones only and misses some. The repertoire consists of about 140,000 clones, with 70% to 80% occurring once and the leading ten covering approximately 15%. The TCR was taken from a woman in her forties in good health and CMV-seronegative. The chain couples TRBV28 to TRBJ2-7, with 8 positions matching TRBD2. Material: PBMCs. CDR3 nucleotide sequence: TGTGCCAGCACTTCCGGGGGGGCTGGTGACTACGAGCAGTACTTC. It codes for CASTSGGAGDYEQYF.